This T cell receptor (beta chain) is drawn from a study of blood T cell repertoires in COVID-19 (dated by TCRdb to 2018 to 2020). About the investigation overall: Collaborator samples came from the United States, Italy and Spain and covered acute and convalescent phases of COVID-19. The repertoires were released in a freely available public database meant as a resource for research on the immune response to SARS-CoV-2. The prospective study material was composed of cDNA or gDNA derived from T cells, B-cell-depleted T cells, or PBMCs. HLA class I and class II types, where available, came from metadata supplied by the sample provider rather than from assay-based typing. The samples were drawn from the first 160 participants of the ongoing ImmuneRACE study and from 950 to 1,500 subjects provided by 6 global collaborators. The dataset comprised deeply sampled blood TCRbeta repertoires from subjects exposed to, actively infected with, or recovered from COVID-19. The sample metadata nearly always contained a de-identified subject ID, COVID-19 status, age in years and sex.

Findings and caveats that apply to the study as a whole: The quantity of clinical and demographic metadata differed by source and by participant and was supplied without curation.

One collaborating source in Seattle enrolled patients during active infection and followed them longitudinally through the course of disease. Collaborating institutions collected whole blood in K2EDTA tubes following their own protocols. For TCRbeta analysis, collaborator samples were shipped as frozen whole blood, as isolated PBMCs, or as DNA extracted from either sample type. Including the terminal cysteine and phenylalanine, the CDR3 comprises 12 residues. The read is trimmed to its CDR3 DNA, 36 bases read in frame from base 1. TCRbeta CDR3 regions were amplified from genomic DNA using the immunoSEQ Assay, a bias-controlled multiplex PCR. From the authors' description of their analysis: The number of nucleated cells in each sample was estimated by amplification of reference gene primers within the assay. To quantify the absolute abundance of each unique TCRbeta CDR3 rearrangement, sequence reads were collapsed and filtered. For each sample, productive Simpson clonality was calculated by taking the square root of Simpson's diversity index across productive rearrangements. TCRdb retrieved this table from immuneACCESS and kept in-frame rearrangements only. Not all clones are present; in checked studies, unresolved V genes account for under half, and no reason is known for the remainder. The V and J calls and the clone size are those of that table, but D and trimming were determined from the DNA. In this sample the table shows roughly 220,000 clones, around 87% of which occur a single time. Roughly 10% of the sample comes from the top ten.

To note about this clone: Its antigen is still unknown. No much larger clone exists at a distance of one base, and base qualities are not known.

The receptor comes from a woman aged 50 to 60 with COVID-19, enrolled during active disease. This chain joins TRBV21-1 to TRBJ2-7; the DNA was not used to check the table's D call, TRBD1. TRBV21-1 is given as a pseudogene. Specimen: peripheral blood. The DNA sequence reads TGTGCCAGCCCCGCAGGACAAAACGAGCAGTACTTC. This encodes CASPAGQNEQYF.